Listed below are T cell receptor beta chains from one sample, sequenced in a study of blood T cell repertoires in COVID-19. Generated by immunoSEQ multiplex PCR, the TCRdb table keeps only in-frame clones and is missing some. The data hold about 84,000 clones, with roughly 96% observed a single time. Sequencing was done on a sample of peripheral blood. The receptors were gathered from a human donor with active COVID-19. The donor label of this sample is uncertain. Each CDR3 is given with its conserved first and last residue. Fields, in order: V gene, clone size, CDR3 length, J gene, D gene, CDR3 DNA, CDR3 protein. D genes are given only for firm matches. Some rows mark clone size as missing; the rest say once, few, many or name a class of expanded clone.

TRBV27	-	14	TRBJ2-1	TRBD2	TGTGCCACTCGACCGGGACTAGCATACAATGAGCAGTTCTTC	CATRPGLAYNEQFF
TRBV6-5	-	16	TRBJ1-2	-	TGTGCCAGCAGTTATCGCACAGGGAGGGATTTTTATGGCTACACCTTC	CASSYRTGRDFYGYTF
TRBV6-2/TRBV6-3	few	16	TRBJ1-6	-	TGTGCCAGCAGTTACAGGACACCCTTCGATAATTCACCCCTCCACTTT	CASSYRTPFDNSPLHF
TRBV7-9	-	15	TRBJ2-1	-	TGTGCCAGCAGCCTAGCAGGCGGGGGCGTCGGTGAGCAGTTCTTC	CASSLAGGGVGEQFF
TRBV19	-	14	TRBJ2-5	-	TGTGCCAGTAGTATAGGGAGGGGTATAGAGACCCAGTACTTC	CASSIGRGIETQYF
TRBV21-1	once	18	TRBJ2-1	-	TGTGCCAGCAGCAAACTGACTGGCGGGAGAGGGTCCTACAATGAGCAGTTCTTC	CASSKLTGGRGSYNEQFF
TRBV9	-	13	TRBJ1-1	-	TGTGCCAGCAGCGTAGCAGGGAACACTGAAGCTTTCTTT	CASSVAGNTEAFF
TRBV19	-	14	TRBJ1-5	-	TGTGCCAGTAGTATGGGGAGAGTAAATCAGCCCCAGCATTTT	CASSMGRVNQPQHF
TRBV10-3	-	13	TRBJ2-6	-	TGTGCCATTCAAGCGTCTGGGGCCAACGTCCTGACTTTC	CAIQASGANVLTF
TRBV6-5	-	14	TRBJ2-2	-	TGTGCCAGCAGTTACAGTCGGGGCACCGGGGAGCTGTTTTTT	CASSYSRGTGELFF
TRBV13	-	16	TRBJ1-5	-	TGTGCCAGCAGCTTAGGGGCAGGGGTTAGCAATCAGCCCCAGCATTTT	CASSLGAGVSNQPQHF
TRBV5-6	-	15	TRBJ1-6	-	TGTGCCAGCAGCTTGTGGGGGGGTATTGTCGAACCCCTCCACTTT	CASSLWGGIVEPLHF
TRBV3-1/TRBV3-2	-	15	TRBJ1-3	-	TGTGCCAGCAGCCAAGTGGCAGGGCGAGGAAACACCATATATTTT	CASSQVAGRGNTIYF
TRBV5-4	-	15	TRBJ2-3	TRBD2	TGTGCCAGCTCCCTCGCCCCGGGGGGTGGAGATACGCAGTATTTT	CASSLAPGGGDTQYF
TRBV7-8	-	19	TRBJ2-3	TRBD2	TGTGCCAGCAGCCCCCGGACTAGCGGGAGGGATAGACTCACAGATACGCAGTATTTT	CASSPRTSGRDRLTDTQYF
TRBV7-8	-	14	TRBJ2-7	-	TGTGCCAGCAGCTTAGGGGCATACTCCTACGAGCAGTACTTC	CASSLGAYSYEQYF
TRBV4-1	-	15	TRBJ2-2	TRBD2	TGCGCCAGCAGCCCCTTTGCGGGGGGGACCGGGGAGCTGTTTTTT	CASSPFAGGTGELFF
TRBV28	-	14	TRBJ2-7	-	TGTGCCAGCAGGCGACCGGGACTTTACTACGAGCAGTACTTC	CASRRPGLYYEQYF
TRBV11-2	-	14	TRBJ1-1	TRBD1	TGTGCCAGCAGCTCGACAGGGAGTGGGACTGAAGCTTTCTTT	CASSSTGSGTEAFF
TRBV19	-	15	TRBJ1-5	-	TGTGCCAGTTTGGAGATAACGGGAAGCAATCAGCCCCAGCATTTT	CASLEITGSNQPQHF
TRBV18	-	15	TRBJ1-2	TRBD1	TGTGCCAGCTCACCCGGTTGGCAGGGGGCCTATGGCTACACCTTC	CASSPGWQGAYGYTF
TRBV18	-	16	TRBJ2-3	TRBD2	TGTGCCAGCTCACCATTGCCGACTAGCGCAACAGATACGCAGTATTTT	CASSPLPTSATDTQYF
TRBV9	-	14	TRBJ2-2	-	TGTGCCAGCAGCGTAGTGGAGACCGACGGGGAGCTGTTTTTT	CASSVVETDGELFF
TRBV18	-	16	TRBJ2-1	TRBD2	TGTGCCAGCTCACACGCGACTAGCGGGACGCACAATGAGCAGTTCTTC	CASSHATSGTHNEQFF
TRBV23-1	-	16	TRBJ2-7	TRBD2	TGCGCCAGCAGTCAAGCACTAGCGGGGCGGCAAGGGGAGCAGTACTTC	CASSQALAGRQGEQYF
TRBV28	-	14	TRBJ1-5	TRBD1	TGTGCCAGCAGATCAGGGGGGAAGAACCAGCCCCAGCATTTT	CASRSGGKNQPQHF
TRBV9	-	15	TRBJ1-1	TRBD1	TGTGCCAGCAGCCGATCCGGGACAGGGGACACTGAAGCTTTCTTT	CASSRSGTGDTEAFF
TRBV7-6	-	15	TRBJ1-2	-	TGTGCCAGCAGCTCTAGGACTGGGGGCATTTATGGCTACACCTTC	CASSSRTGGIYGYTF
TRBV6-5	-	13	TRBJ1-2	TRBD1	TGTGCCAGCAGGTTTGACAGGGGCTATGGCTACACCTTC	CASRFDRGYGYTF
TRBV7-9	-	18	TRBJ1-5	-	TGTGCCAGCAGCTTAACAGGGCCTGGAATTAATAGCAATCAGCCCCAGCATTTT	CASSLTGPGINSNQPQHF
TRBV7-8	-	15	TRBJ1-5	-	TGTGCCAGCAGCTTAGACAGAAGTATCAATCAGCCCCAGCATTTT	CASSLDRSINQPQHF
TRBV4-1	-	16	TRBJ1-5	TRBD1	TGCGCCAGCAGCCAAGACGGGACAGGGGGCAATCAGCCCCAGCATTTT	CASSQDGTGGNQPQHF
TRBV6-4	-	15	TRBJ2-1	TRBD2	TGTGCCAGCAGTGACTCGCCCAGCGGGGAGAATGAGCAGTTCTTC	CASSDSPSGENEQFF
TRBV5-1	-	13	TRBJ1-5	-	TGCGCCAGCAGCTGGGCCGAAAATCAGCCCCAGCATTTT	CASSWAENQPQHF
TRBV7-9	-	15	TRBJ2-7	TRBD1	TGTGCCAGCAGCCCCGGGACAGGGTTAAGGAACGAGCAGTACTTC	CASSPGTGLRNEQYF
TRBV7-2	-	15	TRBJ2-2	TRBD2	TGTGCCAGCAGCACCCGGGGGGGCCTAACCGGGGAGCTGTTTTTT	CASSTRGGLTGELFF
TRBV18	-	17	TRBJ1-5	TRBD1	TGTGCCAGCTCACCAGCGACAGGGGGCGTGGGCAATCAGCCCCAGCATTTT	CASSPATGGVGNQPQHF
TRBV19	-	15	TRBJ1-2	TRBD1	TGTGCCAGTAGTAGACAACAGGGGGCGAGCTATGGCTACACCTTC	CASSRQQGASYGYTF
TRBV6-1	-	14	TRBJ1-5	-	TGTGCCAGCAGTGAAGATATAGGCAATCAGCCCCAGCATTTT	CASSEDIGNQPQHF
TRBV27	-	15	TRBJ2-1	TRBD1	TGTGCCAGCAGGACCGGGACAGTTATCAACAATGAGCAGTTCTTC	CASRTGTVINNEQFF
TRBV18	-	14	TRBJ2-7	TRBD1	TGTGCCAGCTCTCCCGGACAGGCCCTCTACGAGCAGTACTTC	CASSPGQALYEQYF
TRBV9	-	16	TRBJ2-1	-	TGTGCCAGCAGCACCTTAGGGGGGGGCGGCTACAATGAGCAGTTCTTC	CASSTLGGGGYNEQFF
TRBV28	-	14	TRBJ1-3	-	TGTGCCAGCAGTTTAGAGTGGTCTGGAAACACCATATATTTT	CASSLEWSGNTIYF
TRBV21-1	-	17	TRBJ2-2	-	TGTGCCAGCAGCAACTGGACTAGCGGGATAAACACCGGGGAGCTGTTTTTT	CASSNWTSGINTGELFF
TRBV6-2/TRBV6-3	once	12	TRBJ2-7	TRBD1	TGTGCCAGCAGCTCGGACAGGGGGCGGTTGTACTTC	CASSSDRGRLYF